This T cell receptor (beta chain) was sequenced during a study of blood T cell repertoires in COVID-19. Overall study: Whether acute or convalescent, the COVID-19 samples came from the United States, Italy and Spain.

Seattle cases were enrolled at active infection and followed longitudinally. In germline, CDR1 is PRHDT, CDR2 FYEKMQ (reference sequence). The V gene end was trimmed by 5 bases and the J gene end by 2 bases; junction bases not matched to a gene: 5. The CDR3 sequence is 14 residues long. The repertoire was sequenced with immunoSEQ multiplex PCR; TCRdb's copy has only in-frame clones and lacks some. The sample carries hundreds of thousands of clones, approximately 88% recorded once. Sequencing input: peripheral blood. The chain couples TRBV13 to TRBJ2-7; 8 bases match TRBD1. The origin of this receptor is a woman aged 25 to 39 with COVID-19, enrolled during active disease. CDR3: CASSTRDRPYEQYF. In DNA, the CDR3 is TGTGCCAGCAGCACCCGGGACAGGCCCTACGAGCAGTACTTC.